This T cell receptor (beta chain) was identified in a study of blood T cell repertoires in COVID-19. Study context: Italy, Spain and the United States were the sources of the convalescent and acute COVID-19 samples. The cDNA or gDNA used as material had been derived from T cells, B-cell-depleted T cells, or PBMCs.

In the authors' methods: Reference gene primer amplification gave nucleated cell count estimates. Method: immunoSEQ multiplex PCR; TCRdb's copy keeps in-frame clones and lacks some. V and J calls and clone size are those listed in that table; D and trimming were worked out from the DNA. The table shows roughly 230,000 clones, with about nine tenths occurring only once. Germline CDR1 and CDR2: MNHEY and SVGEGT. The ends were cut back, 5 bases at V and 5 bases at J, with 5 bases in the middle. This CDR3 has 11 amino acids. This clone is a singleton in its sample. This TCR derives from a young man in a cohort exposed to, infected with or recovered from COVID-19 (not recorded which). The source material was PBMCs or T cells enriched from blood (not recorded which). The chain is built from TRBV6-2 or TRBV6-3 and TRBJ2-3; D gene unclear. The CDR3 sequence is CASSQLDTQYF. As DNA, the CDR3 is TGTGCCAGCAGTCAACTAGATACGCAGTATTTT.